A selection of T cell receptor beta chains follows, all from one sample in a study of T cell repertoires in cytomegalovirus infection. TCRdb redid the calling of the reads with MiXCR, one entry per CDR3 protein. The table lists some 390,000 distinct CDR3 sequences, roughly 20% of them singletons, with approximately 8% in the top ten. Sequenced sample: PBMCs. The receptors originated from a human donor in good health (CMV status not recorded). Some clones in this sample may be carry-over from other donors' samples. Each CDR3 is given with its conserved first and last residue. A D gene is named only where the DNA matches it firmly. Only some rows state a clone size, as once, few, many or a class for expanded clones.

J gene	V gene	clone size	D gene	CDR3 length	CDR3 protein	CDR3 DNA
TRBJ2-1	TRBV12-3/TRBV12-4	few	.	12	CASRPWDKEQFF	TGTGCCAGCAGGCCATGGGACAAGGAGCAGTTCTTC
TRBJ1-5	TRBV20-1	once	.	13	CSARDPMDESQHF	TGCAGTGCTAGGGACCCCATGGACGAATCCCAGCATTTT
TRBJ2-1	TRBV2	.	TRBD1	15	CASWNRDRENNEQFF	TGTGCCAGCTGGAACCGGGACAGGGAGAACAATGAGCAGTTCTTC
TRBJ1-2	TRBV12-3/TRBV12-4	many	TRBD1	15	CASSPPGQGAYGYTF	TGTGCCAGCAGTCCGCCGGGACAGGGAGCTTATGGCTACACCTTC
TRBJ2-1	TRBV5-4	few	TRBD2	19	CASSSAPIAGGGSYNEQFF	TGTGCCAGCAGCTCCGCCCCTATAGCGGGAGGGGGCTCCTACAATGAGCAGTTCTTC
TRBJ2-1	TRBV29-1	.	.	14	CSVLDFTWNNEQFF	TGCAGCGTTTTAGACTTTACGTGGAACAATGAGCAGTTCTTC
TRBJ2-7	TRBV7-2	many	TRBD2	15	CASSLETGGSYEQYF	TGTGCCAGCAGCTTAGAAACGGGAGGGTCCTACGAGCAGTACTTC
TRBJ1-2	TRBV29-1	few	.	12	CSVWGTKYGYTF	TGCAGCGTTTGGGGGACAAAGTATGGCTACACCTTC
TRBJ1-5	TRBV28	few	.	13	CASRLMDDQPQHF	TGTGCCAGCAGGCTAATGGACGATCAGCCCCAGCATTTT
TRBJ1-1	TRBV3-1	few	TRBD1	13	CASSPQGPSEAFF	TGTGCCAGCAGCCCACAGGGGCCAAGTGAAGCTTTCTTT
TRBJ2-1	TRBV6-2/TRBV6-3	.	TRBD2	14	CALSTSGGGHEQFF	TGTGCCCTCTCAACTAGCGGGGGGGGGCATGAGCAGTTCTTC
TRBJ1-2	TRBV2	few	.	14	CASSPRGIDYGYTF	TGTGCCAGCAGCCCCAGGGGCATAGACTATGGCTACACCTTC
TRBJ2-5	TRBV12-3/TRBV12-4	.	.	13	CASSESGYETQYF	TGTGCCAGCTCAGAGTCGGGGTATGAGACCCAGTACTTC
TRBJ1-1	TRBV6-5	.	.	11	CASKTNTEAFF	TGTGCCAGTAAGACCAACACTGAAGCTTTCTTT
TRBJ2-5	TRBV12-5	.	TRBD1	14	CASGSGQGVVTQYF	TGTGCTAGTGGTTCGGGACAGGGGGTGGTGACCCAGTACTTC
TRBJ2-5	TRBV18	once	TRBD1	14	CASSRRGGGETQYF	TGTGCCAGCAGTCGGCGAGGGGGCGGGGAGACCCAGTACTTC
TRBJ2-3	TRBV12-3/TRBV12-4	.	.	12	CASSSGGSTQYF	TGTGCCAGCAGCTCCGGTGGGAGTACGCAGTATTTT
TRBJ2-1	TRBV7-2	many	.	14	CASSTPLRYNEQFF	TGTGCCAGCAGCACCCCTTTGCGTTACAATGAGCAGTTCTTC
TRBJ1-1	TRBV7-9	many	.	13	CASSPTGGTEAFF	TGTGCCAGCAGCCCCACAGGTGGCACTGAAGCTTTCTTT
TRBJ2-7	TRBV7-2	many	.	16	CASSLGGGLRGYEQYF	TGTGCCAGCAGCTTAGGGGGGGGGCTGAGGGGCTACGAGCAGTACTTC
TRBJ1-3	TRBV19	once	.	18	CASTSYNPSRTDGNTIYF	TGTGCCAGTACCTCCTACAACCCCAGCCGGACGGACGGAAACACCATATATTTT
TRBJ2-1	TRBV20-1	.	TRBD1	10	CSARQGQQFF	TGCAGTGCTCGACAGGGACAGCAGTTCTTC
TRBJ2-7	TRBV20-1	few	.	14	CSATPGGGTGEQYF	TGCAGTGCCACCCCGGGGGGTGGGACAGGCGAGCAGTACTTC
TRBJ2-1	TRBV5-6	.	.	15	CASSYWDPPHNEQFF	TGTGCCAGCAGCTACTGGGACCCCCCTCACAATGAGCAGTTCTTC
TRBJ2-1	TRBV7-8	many	TRBD2	15	CASSLQAGEYNEQFF	TGTGCCAGCAGCTTACAAGCGGGGGAATACAATGAGCAGTTCTTC
TRBJ1-1	TRBV7-2	many	TRBD1	15	CASSSQGAGNTEAFF	TGTGCCAGCAGCTCGCAGGGGGCCGGGAACACTGAAGCTTTCTTT
TRBJ1-2	TRBV12-5	many	.	11	CASAGNYGYTF	TGTGCTAGTGCCGGAAACTATGGCTACACCTTC
TRBJ2-7	TRBV7-2	many	.	14	CASSLGPHKYEQYF	TGTGCCAGCAGCTTAGGCCCGCATAAATACGAGCAGTACTTC
TRBJ1-1	TRBV27	.	.	15	CASSLKDGKGTEAFF	TGTGCCAGCAGTTTAAAAGACGGAAAGGGAACTGAAGCTTTCTTT
TRBJ2-5	TRBV2	few	TRBD2	15	CASTQGLADQETQYF	TGTGCCAGCACCCAGGGACTAGCGGACCAAGAGACCCAGTACTTC
TRBJ2-5	TRBV7-9	many	TRBD2	16	CASSAGTSGFGETQYF	TGTGCCAGCAGCGCCGGGACTAGCGGTTTCGGAGAGACCCAGTACTTC
TRBJ2-7	TRBV18	many	TRBD1	14	CASSPWDSLDEQYF	TGTGCCAGCTCACCATGGGACAGTCTCGACGAGCAGTACTTC
TRBJ2-3	TRBV20-1	many	.	12	CSARGGQDTQYF	TGCAGTGCTAGAGGGGGGCAGGATACGCAGTATTTT
TRBJ1-5	TRBV18	.	.	14	CASSPRAGYQPQHF	TGTGCCAGCTCACCCAGGGCAGGGTATCAGCCCCAGCATTTT
TRBJ2-7	TRBV19	few	.	13	CASSPRDRYEQYF	TGTGCCAGTAGTCCTCGGGACCGCTACGAGCAGTACTTC
TRBJ2-7	TRBV7-6	few	.	15	CASSLEPTGAYEQYF	TGTGCCAGCAGCTTAGAACCAACGGGGGCCTACGAGCAGTACTTC
TRBJ2-5	TRBV6-6	.	TRBD1	16	CASSYIPGQGRETQYF	TGTGCCAGCAGTTACATACCGGGACAGGGGCGAGAGACCCAGTACTTC
TRBJ1-2	TRBV28	.	.	12	CASDDRNYGYTF	TGTGCCAGTGACGACAGGAACTATGGCTACACCTTC
TRBJ2-5	TRBV15	.	.	17	CATSRDRHWNRAKTQYF	TGTGCCACCAGCAGAGATCGTCATTGGAACAGGGCCAAGACCCAGTACTTC
TRBJ1-6	TRBV28	.	TRBD1	15	CASRLRDRGFSPLHF	TGTGCCAGCAGGCTCCGGGACAGGGGATTTTCACCCCTCCACTTT
TRBJ2-3	TRBV10-3	.	.	14	CAISDPSEGDTQYF	TGTGCCATCAGTGACCCTAGCGAGGGAGATACGCAGTATTTT
TRBJ1-1	TRBV18	few	.	13	CASSPQKGTEAFF	TGTGCCAGCTCACCACAAAAGGGCACTGAAGCTTTCTTT
TRBJ2-7	TRBV12-3/TRBV12-4	few	TRBD1	15	CASRIRDRGPGEQYF	TGTGCCAGCAGGATCCGGGACAGGGGGCCGGGGGAGCAGTACTTC
TRBJ1-6	TRBV12-3/TRBV12-4	few	.	16	CASSPLFGSYNSPLHF	TGTGCCAGCAGTCCCCTGTTTGGGTCCTATAATTCACCCCTCCACTTT
TRBJ1-2	TRBV7-9	many	.	16	CASSLGTNPTNYGYTF	TGTGCCAGCAGCTTGGGGACCAACCCGACTAACTATGGCTACACCTTC
TRBJ2-7	TRBV20-1	few	.	14	CSAQQGGESYEQYF	TGCAGTGCTCAACAAGGGGGTGAGTCCTACGAGCAGTACTTC
TRBJ2-7	TRBV7-2	.	TRBD2	14	CASSQTSFGPQQYF	TGTGCCAGCAGCCAGACTAGCTTCGGCCCCCAGCAGTACTTC
TRBJ2-3	TRBV24-1	few	.	13	CATSASSTDTQYF	TGTGCCACCAGTGCCTCTAGCACAGATACGCAGTATTTT
TRBJ1-6	TRBV10-3	.	.	16	CAISESGGSVSSPLHF	TGTGCCATCAGTGAGTCGGGCGGGTCGGTGAGTTCACCCCTCCACTTT
TRBJ1-2	TRBV12-5	.	TRBD1	14	CASKPGQGATGYTF	TGTGCTAGTAAACCGGGACAGGGGGCGACGGGCTACACCTTC
TRBJ1-2	TRBV20-1	few	.	14	CRPGNGRPGYGYTF	TGCAGGCCGGGGAATGGGAGGCCCGGCTATGGCTACACCTTC
TRBJ2-3	TRBV27	.	TRBD1	16	CASSPGARGQTYTQYF	TGTGCCAGCAGTCCAGGTGCCAGGGGACAGACGTATACGCAGTATTTT
TRBJ2-7	TRBV6-1	.	TRBD1	18	CASSESGQGASETYEQYF	TGTGCCAGCAGTGAATCAGGACAGGGGGCCTCCGAAACCTACGAGCAGTACTTC
TRBJ2-2	TRBV7-6	many	TRBD1	17	CASSLPRDRPQTGELFF	TGTGCCAGCAGCTTACCGAGGGACAGGCCGCAGACCGGGGAGCTGTTTTTT
TRBJ2-6	TRBV24-1	few	.	17	CATSDSVETSGANVLTF	TGTGCCACCAGTGATTCCGTAGAAACCTCTGGGGCCAACGTCCTGACTTTC
TRBJ1-2	TRBV12-3/TRBV12-4	many	.	13	CASSSGTNNGYTF	TGTGCCAGCAGTTCCGGGACAAATAATGGCTACACCTTC
TRBJ2-2	TRBV18	.	TRBD1	16	CASSPTGTGFTGELFF	TGTGCCAGCTCACCGACCGGGACAGGGTTCACCGGGGAGCTGTTTTTT
TRBJ2-1	TRBV7-2	many	.	12	CASSLAPNEQFF	TGTGCCAGCAGCTTAGCCCCCAATGAGCAGTTCTTC
TRBJ2-1	TRBV20-1	.	.	14	CSASRTSSYNEQFF	TGCAGTGCCTCAAGGACCAGTTCCTACAATGAGCAGTTCTTC